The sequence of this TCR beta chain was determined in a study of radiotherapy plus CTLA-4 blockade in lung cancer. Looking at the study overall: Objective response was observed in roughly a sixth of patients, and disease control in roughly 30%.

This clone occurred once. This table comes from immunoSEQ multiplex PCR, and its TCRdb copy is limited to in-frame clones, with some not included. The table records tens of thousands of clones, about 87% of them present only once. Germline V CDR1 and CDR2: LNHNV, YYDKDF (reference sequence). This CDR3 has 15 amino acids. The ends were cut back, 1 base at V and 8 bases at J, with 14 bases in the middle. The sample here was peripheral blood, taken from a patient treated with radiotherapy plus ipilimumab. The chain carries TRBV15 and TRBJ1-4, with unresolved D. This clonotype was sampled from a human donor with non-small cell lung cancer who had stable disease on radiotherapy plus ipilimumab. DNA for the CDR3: TGTGCCACCAGCAGAGTTCCGGGAGGATTAGAAAAACTGTTTTTT. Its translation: CATSRVPGGLEKLFF.